This T cell receptor (beta chain) was found in a study of siplizumab effects on memory and regulatory T cells. Broader study findings: A mean of about 72% of mappable alloreactive CD4+ clones were Treg-derived with siplizumab, compared with 25% to 30% in controls. Naive T cells were seemingly more diverse than memory cells, and major contributions to the alloresponse seemed to be made by them. Proliferating Tregs' suppressive function in siplizumab cultures went unconfirmed.

The data were produced by immunoSEQ multiplex PCR, yet TCRdb's version contains in-frame clones alone and is incomplete. This table has about 110,000 clones, 93% appearing once. The germline V gene encodes CDR1 LNHNV and CDR2 YYDKDF (reference sequence). Losses at the gene ends were 0 bases for V and 3 bases for J; bases not matched to a gene: 8. The length of the CDR3 is 17 residues. Turning to this clone: Antigen unknown.

The rearrangement links TRBV15 to TRBJ1-3, with 7 bases lining up with TRBD1. Sample: CD4+ T cells sorted from blood. This receptor was identified in a human donor in good health. CDR3 region: CATSREKDRRVGNTIYF. The DNA for the CDR3 is TGTGCCACCAGCAGAGAAAAGGACAGGAGGGTTGGAAACACCATATATTTT.